This TCR beta chain appears in the sequencing data of a study of spatial heterogeneity in lung cancer. Stated time point: sample taken at primary tumor resection. Unsorted whole RNA of tumor, nontumor lung or frozen PBMC was sequenced. Unique molecular identifiers tagged every individual TCR cDNA molecule. TCRdb ran MiXCR on the 5' RACE reads and lists one entry per CDR3 protein. The data show under 30,000 distinct CDR3 sequences, less than 3.5% seen once. Trimming took off 3 bases at V and 5 bases at J, with 10 bases between the two ends. CDR3 size: 13 residues. Germline V gives CDR1 ENHRY, CDR2 SYGVKD. Many counts were recorded for this clonotype.

The sample here was PBMCs, taken at surgery. The origin of this receptor is a female donor with early-stage non-small cell lung cancer. This rearrangement joins TRBV10-3 to TRBJ2-5; D possibly matches TRBD1 or TRBD2 (5 bases each). The CDR3 region has the DNA TGTGCCATCAGTGAAGGCAGGGAGGAGACCCAGTACTTC. This gives the protein CAISEGREETQYF.